Listed below are T cell receptor beta chains from one sample, sequenced in a study of blood T cell repertoires in COVID-19. Sequenced by immunoSEQ multiplex PCR; TCRdb stores in-frame clones only, minus some. The table records about 120,000 clones, roughly nine tenths of them present only once. The sequenced sample consisted of peripheral blood. All receptors come from a man in his sixties with COVID-19, enrolled during active disease. Each CDR3 is given with its conserved first and last residue. Fields, in order: CDR3 protein, J gene, V gene.

CDR3: CASSLDPEAGAHEQFF; J: TRBJ2-1; V: TRBV11-3
CDR3: CASNYQSNTGELFF; J: TRBJ2-2; V: TRBV2
CDR3: CASSLVGSASSYEQYF; J: TRBJ2-7; V: TRBV7-2
CDR3: CASSLRGGGTEAFF; J: TRBJ1-1; V: TRBV7-8
CDR3: CVRSFRTGKADNEQFF; J: TRBJ2-1; V: TRBV7-5
CDR3: CASSALSQGDTQYF; J: TRBJ2-3; V: TRBV2
CDR3: CASSLQRADTQYF; J: TRBJ2-3; V: TRBV11-3
CDR3: CASSTEAGYGYTF; J: TRBJ1-2; V: TRBV7-9
CDR3: CASSPGLTIPPYEQYF; J: TRBJ2-7; V: TRBV27
CDR3: CAISERRRRETQYF; J: TRBJ2-5; V: TRBV10-3
CDR3: CASSNRGVGGYTF; J: TRBJ1-2; V: TRBV12-3/TRBV12-4
CDR3: CAWSEHTPPSGQYF; J: TRBJ2-4; V: TRBV30
CDR3: CASSPGVLNEQFF; J: TRBJ2-1; V: TRBV23-1
CDR3: CASSISSGHLYEQYF; J: TRBJ2-7; V: TRBV19
CDR3: CASSSGLAGDHEQFF; J: TRBJ2-1; V: TRBV5-1
CDR3: CASSEGVYNSPLHF; J: TRBJ1-6; V: TRBV18
CDR3: CASSLRTGGEYSPLHF; J: TRBJ1-6; V: TRBV5-1
CDR3: CASSTGGTEGRNTQYF; J: TRBJ2-3; V: TRBV7-9
CDR3: CATSDARGYQETQYF; J: TRBJ2-5; V: TRBV24-1
CDR3: CASLDRLSVGDYNEKLFF; J: TRBJ1-4; V: TRBV28
CDR3: CASSLGGLADSYEQYF; J: TRBJ2-7; V: TRBV11-3
CDR3: CASSSPGTPNEKLFF; J: TRBJ1-4; V: TRBV7-2
CDR3: CASSIEPADTQYF; J: TRBJ2-3; V: TRBV19